The 19 T cell receptor beta chains presented below share a single source sample, sequenced in a study of blood T cell repertoires in COVID-19. Data came from immunoSEQ multiplex PCR; TCRdb stores just in-frame clones and leaves some out. The table includes under 100,000 clones, about nine tenths detected once. The sample was peripheral blood. These receptors all stem from a human donor in a cohort sampled during active COVID-19.

With respect to this clone: The identical CDR3 is also encoded by other nucleotide sequences in the sample. This chain links TRBV27 with TRBJ1-2; D unresolved. Trimming took off 2 bases at V and 0 bases at J, with 4 bases between the two ends. The CDR3 sequence is 13 residues long. CDR1 is MNHEY, CDR2 SMNVEV, per germline (reference sequence). CDR3 sequence (DNA): TGTGCCAGCAGTTTAAACACTAACTATGGCTACACCTTC. Translating it yields CASSLNTNYGYTF.

This chain uses TRBV11-2 with TRBJ1-1, with a tentative D call TRBD1 (5 bases). The V end was cut by 7 bases, the J end by 1 base, with 13 bases between. This CDR3 comprises 14 residues. Germline CDR1 is SGHAT and CDR2 is FQNNGV. CDR3 residues: CASNGWDSNTEAFF. Written as DNA, the CDR3 is TGTGCCAGCAACGGATGGGACTCGAACACTGAAGCTTTCTTT.

The chain recombines TRBV4-1 with TRBJ2-5, with D maybe TRBD2 (6 bases). This CDR3 contains 15 residues. Trimming shortened V by 3 bases and J by 4 bases, and 15 bases separated the two germline ends. Germline V CDR1 and CDR2: MGHRA, YSYEKL. CDR3 loop: CASSQLSMGGETQYF. CDR3 nucleotides: TGCGCCAGCAGCCAGCTTAGCATGGGGGGAGAGACCCAGTACTTC.

The chain recombines TRBV28 with TRBJ2-1; 10 nucleotides agree with TRBD1. The CDR3 is made up of 16 amino acids. Germline assignment: CDR1 MDHEN and CDR2 SYDVKM. V was pared by 6 bases and J by 6 bases, with 11 bases of the junction left unmatched. CDR3 sequence: CASSPRGDRGSNEQFF. The CDR3 DNA sequence: TGTGCCAGCAGCCCCCGGGGGGACAGGGGATCCAATGAGCAGTTCTTC. Full variable domain (missing parts from reference TRBV28 and TRBJ2-1): DVKVTQSSRYLVKRTGEKVFLECVQDMDHENMFWYRQDPGLGLRLIYFSYDVKMKEKGDIPEGYSVSREKKERFSLILESASTNQTSMYLCASSPRGDRGSNEQFFGPGTRLTVL.

V and J are TRBV3-1 (or the pseudogene TRBV3-2) and TRBJ1-2, with D perhaps matching TRBD1 (6 bases). There are 12 residues in the CDR3. Germline CDR1 reads LGHDT; CDR2 reads YNNKEL (reference sequence). V was shortened by 6 bases and J by 8 bases, with 13 bases between the two germline ends. CDR3 DNA: TGTGCCAGCAGTCCAGGGGCTTTGGGCTACACCTTC. Its protein is CASSPGALGYTF.

V and J are TRBV4-1 and TRBJ2-2; possibly TRBD1 for D (5 bases). V was cut by 6 bases and J by 1 base, with 15 bases left in between. The CDR3 has 16 residues. The germline V gene has CDR1 MGHRA and CDR2 YSYEKL. CDR3 nucleotide sequence: TGCGCCAGCAGTCCCCATGAGCAGGGGAACACCGGGGAGCTGTTTTTT. Translated: CASSPHEQGNTGELFF.

This sequence joins TRBV3-1 (or the pseudogene TRBV3-2) and TRBJ2-5, with 11 bases aligning to TRBD2. Germline loops: CDR1 LGHDT, CDR2 YNNKEL (reference sequence). The trim removed 0 bases at V and 3 bases at J, leaving 3 bases unmatched. The CDR3 runs to 16 residues. CDR3 sequence: CASSQDPGLAEETQYF. Here the CDR3 DNA reads TGTGCCAGCAGCCAAGATCCGGGACTAGCGGAAGAGACCCAGTACTTC.

The rearrangement links TRBV11-2 to TRBJ2-7; 7 bases agree with TRBD2. The CDR3 extends over 14 amino acids. Germline loops: CDR1 SGHAT, CDR2 FQNNGV. Trimming at V came to 4 bases and at J to 0 bases, leaving 3 bases not matched to a gene. The CDR3 sequence: CASSYTSDSYEQYF. The DNA of the CDR3 is TGTGCCAGCAGCTACACTAGCGACTCCTACGAGCAGTACTTC.

This sequence joins TRBV29-1 and TRBJ1-2; 8 bases line up with TRBD1. Losses at the gene ends were 6 bases for V and 0 bases for J; bases not matched to a gene: 12. The germline CDR1 and CDR2 sequences are SQVTM and ANQGSEA. This CDR3 spans 16 amino acids. In DNA form, the CDR3 reads TGCAGCGTGGCTCACGGGACAGGAACGACTAACTATGGCTACACCTTC. Translating it yields CSVAHGTGTTNYGYTF.

The chain links TRBV5-1 to TRBJ1-4; 7 nucleotides match TRBD1. This CDR3 has 14 amino acids. Germline CDR1 and CDR2: SGHRS and YFSETQ. V shed 5 bases, J shed 8 bases, and the junction held 9 bases outside the gene matches. The CDR3 sequence is CASRLEQGQEKLFF. The CDR3 DNA reads as TGCGCCAGCAGACTCGAACAGGGACAGGAAAAACTGTTTTTT.

This chain joins TRBV7-9 and TRBJ2-7, with 9 bases lining up with TRBD2. CDR3 length equals 14 residues. CDR1 and CDR2 (germline): SEHNR, FQNEAQ (reference sequence). Unmatched junction bases numbered 6, after V lost 4 bases and J lost 5 bases. The CDR3 DNA reads TGTGCCAGCAGCTATAGCGGGAGACCGAACGAGCAGTACTTC. Amino acids: CASSYSGRPNEQYF.

In DNA, the CDR3 is TGTGCCACCAGTGATCCTCGACAGGGGAGAACAGATACGCAGTATTTT. Protein product: CATSDPRQGRTDTQYF. This sequence joins TRBV24-1 and TRBJ2-3; 8 bases are a match to TRBD1. CDR3 length equals 16 residues. The germline gives CDR1 KGHDR, CDR2 SFDVKD. V gave up 3 bases and J gave up 3 bases; unmatched junction bases: 7.

In this sample, this clone turned up once. The chain recombines TRBV23-1 with TRBJ2-5, with 7 bases fitting TRBD2. TRBV23-1 belongs to the ORF category, with a function that is uncertain. CDR3 length: 16 amino acids. With V trimmed by 0 bases and J by 4 bases, 8 bases remained unmatched. CDR3 region: CASSQSESREGETQYF. CDR3 DNA sequence: TGCGCCAGCAGTCAATCTGAGAGCAGGGAGGGAGAGACCCAGTACTTC.

The chain employs TRBV5-1 and TRBJ1-6, with D maybe TRBD1 (6 bases). The CDR3 extends over 14 amino acids. Germline CDR1 SGHRS, CDR2 YFSETQ. V lost 0 bases, J lost 5 bases, and 6 bases lay in between. The CDR3 reads CASSLGQDNSPLHF. CDR3 nucleotides: TGCGCCAGCAGCTTGGGACAGGATAATTCACCCCTCCACTTT.

The CDR3 region is CASSSAVDHPNNEQFF. CDR3 DNA sequence: TGCGCCAGCAGCTCGGCGGTAGACCATCCTAACAATGAGCAGTTCTTC. The chain couples TRBV5-1 to TRBJ2-1; D unclear. Germline-derived CDR1 and CDR2 are SGHRS and YFSETQ. The CDR3 totals 16 residues. Trimming left V 3 bases short and J 5 bases short, with 18 bases between.

The chain employs TRBV28 and TRBJ1-2; 8 bases fit TRBD1. Germline V gene data show CDR1 as MDHEN and CDR2 as SYDVKM. The CDR3 totals 13 residues. V lost 10 bases and J lost 6; bases outside the gene matches: 10. The DNA for the CDR3 is TGTGCCATCCCCGCTGTGACAGGGGATGGCTACACCTTC. Translating gives CAIPAVTGDGYTF.

The CDR3 here is CSAVGQGPYEQYF. CDR3 nucleotide sequence: TGCAGCGCGGTGGGACAGGGGCCCTACGAGCAGTACTTC. The V gene is TRBV29-1, the J gene TRBJ2-7; 10 bases match TRBD1. In germline, CDR1 is SQVTM, CDR2 ANQGSEA. V shed 7 bases, J shed 2 bases, and the junction held 5 bases outside the gene matches. The CDR3 runs 13 residues.

This chain links TRBV5-1 with TRBJ1-1; the D is unclear. Between the trimmed V and J ends, which lost 6 bases and 5 bases, there was a span of 14 bases. The length of the CDR3 is 13 residues. Germline CDR1 is SGHRS and CDR2 is YFSETQ. CDR3 bases: TGCGCCAGCACCATTTCGGGATTGACTGAAGCTTTCTTT. It yields the protein CASTISGLTEAFF.

The chain recombines TRBV7-3 with TRBJ2-1; perhaps TRBD1 as D (6 bases). Trimming took off 5 bases at V and 7 bases at J, with 21 bases between the two ends. This CDR3 is built from 16 residues. Germline-derived CDR1 and CDR2 are SGHTA and FQGTGA. CDR3 DNA sequence: TGTGCCAGCAGCCCAGGGGATGCGTACTCGGAAAATGAGCAGTTCTTC. Protein: CASSPGDAYSENEQFF.